This T cell receptor beta chain originates from a study of shared clonotypes between healthy human individuals. Overall study findings and caveats: Represented genetic and exposure-history diversity was restricted by having few donors.

For each subset, genomic DNA was distributed in equal portions over several immunoSEQ plates. Some clones are missing from TCRdb's copy, which holds only in-frame ones; the method was immunoSEQ multiplex PCR. The sample holds over 400,000 clones; 81% are singletons and the top ten take approximately 12%. V was clipped by 6 bases and J by 3 bases, with 14 bases between them. CDR3 length: 13 residues. In germline, CDR1 is SQVTM, CDR2 ANQGSEA. All of the donors resided in Nashville, Tennessee, and each was a Caucasian adult. Unsorted material relied on about 90 million PBMCs as the source of genomic DNA. This clone was seen only a few times. Its antigen is not identified. This likely reflects a read error, since a far larger clone is one base away.

This TCR derives from a woman between 40 and 55 years old in good health. Some clones in this sample may be carry-over from other donors' samples. The J gene is TRBJ1-1, the V gene TRBV29-1; no firm D call. The material sequenced was PBMCs. The CDR3 region has the DNA TGCAGCGTCACAGTAGAGTTAGACACTGAAGCTTTCTTT. It translates to CSVTVELDTEAFF. The full variable domain, completed using reference TRBV29-1 and TRBJ1-1, is SAVISQKPSRDICQRGTSLTIQCQVDSQVTMMFWYRQQPGQSLTLIATANQGSEATYESGFVIDKFPISRPNLTFSTLTVSNMSPEDSSIYLCSVTVELDTEAFFGQGTRLTVV.